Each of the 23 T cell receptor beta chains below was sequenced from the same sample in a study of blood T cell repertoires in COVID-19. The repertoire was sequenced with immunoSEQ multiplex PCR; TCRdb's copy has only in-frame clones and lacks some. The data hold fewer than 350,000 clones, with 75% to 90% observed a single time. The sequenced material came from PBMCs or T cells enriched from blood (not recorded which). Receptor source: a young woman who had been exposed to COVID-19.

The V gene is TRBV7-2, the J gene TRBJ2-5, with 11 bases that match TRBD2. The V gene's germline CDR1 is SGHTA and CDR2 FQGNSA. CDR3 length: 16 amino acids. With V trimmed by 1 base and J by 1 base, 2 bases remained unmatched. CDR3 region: CASSLGSGGGQETQYF. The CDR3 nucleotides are TGTGCCAGCAGCTTAGGTAGCGGGGGGGGCCAAGAGACCCAGTACTTC.

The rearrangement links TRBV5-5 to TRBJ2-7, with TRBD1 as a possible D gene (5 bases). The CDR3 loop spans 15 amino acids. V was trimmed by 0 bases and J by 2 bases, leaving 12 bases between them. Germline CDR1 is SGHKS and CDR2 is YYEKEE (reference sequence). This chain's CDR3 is CASSLGGALPYEQYF. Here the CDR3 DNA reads TGTGCCAGCAGCTTGGGTGGGGCCTTGCCCTACGAGCAGTACTTC. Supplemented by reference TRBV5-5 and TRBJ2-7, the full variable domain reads DAGVTQSPTHLIKTRGQQVTLRCSPISGHKSVSWYQQVLGQGPQFIFQYYEKEERGRGNFPDRFSARQFPNYSSELNVNALLLGDSALYLCASSLGGALPYEQYFGPGTRLTVT.

Here the CDR3 DNA reads TGTGCCAGCAGCTTAGATTCAGGGTCAAAACTGTTTTTT. Translated, it gives CASSLDSGSKLFF. The J gene is TRBJ1-4, the V gene TRBV5-4; tentative D call: TRBD1 (5 bases). CDR1 is SGHNT, CDR2 YYREEE, per germline (reference sequence). The CDR3 has 13 residues. V gave up 2 bases and J gave up 10 bases, with 12 bases separating them.

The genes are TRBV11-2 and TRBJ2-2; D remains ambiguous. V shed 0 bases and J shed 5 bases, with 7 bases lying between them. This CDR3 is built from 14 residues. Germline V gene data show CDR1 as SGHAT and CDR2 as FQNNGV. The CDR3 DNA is TGTGCCAGCAGCTTAGAACGCGGAACCGGGGAGCTGTTTTTT. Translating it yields CASSLERGTGELFF.

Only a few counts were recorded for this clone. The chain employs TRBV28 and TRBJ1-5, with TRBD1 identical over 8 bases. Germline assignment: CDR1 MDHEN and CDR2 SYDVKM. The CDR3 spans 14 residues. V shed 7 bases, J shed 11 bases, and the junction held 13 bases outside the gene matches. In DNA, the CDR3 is TGTGCCAGCAATCAGGGGGCGGGACGATCAGCCCAGCATTTT. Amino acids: CASNQGAGRSAQHF.

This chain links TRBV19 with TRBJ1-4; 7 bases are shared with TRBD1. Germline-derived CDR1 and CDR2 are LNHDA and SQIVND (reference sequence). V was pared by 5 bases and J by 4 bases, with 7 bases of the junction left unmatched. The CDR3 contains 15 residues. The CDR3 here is CASSPAGTVNEKLFF. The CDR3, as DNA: TGTGCCAGTAGTCCGGCCGGGACAGTTAATGAAAAACTGTTTTTT.

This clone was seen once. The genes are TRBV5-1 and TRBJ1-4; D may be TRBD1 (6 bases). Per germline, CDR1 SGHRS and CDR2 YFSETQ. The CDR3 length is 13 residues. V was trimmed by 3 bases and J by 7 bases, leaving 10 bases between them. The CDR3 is CASSSGQTEKLFF. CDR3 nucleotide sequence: TGCGCCAGCAGCTCAGGACAGACTGAAAAACTGTTTTTT.

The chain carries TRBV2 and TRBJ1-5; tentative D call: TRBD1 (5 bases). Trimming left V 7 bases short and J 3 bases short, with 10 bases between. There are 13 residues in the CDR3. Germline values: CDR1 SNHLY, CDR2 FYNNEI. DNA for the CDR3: TGTGCCAGCATAAGACAGCTCAATCAGCCCCAGCATTTT. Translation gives CASIRQLNQPQHF.

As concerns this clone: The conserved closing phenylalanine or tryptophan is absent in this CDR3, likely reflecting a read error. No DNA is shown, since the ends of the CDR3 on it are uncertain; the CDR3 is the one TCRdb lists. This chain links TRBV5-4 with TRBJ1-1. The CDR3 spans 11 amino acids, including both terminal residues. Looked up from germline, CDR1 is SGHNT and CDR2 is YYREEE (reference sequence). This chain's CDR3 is CASSLGAYTRV.

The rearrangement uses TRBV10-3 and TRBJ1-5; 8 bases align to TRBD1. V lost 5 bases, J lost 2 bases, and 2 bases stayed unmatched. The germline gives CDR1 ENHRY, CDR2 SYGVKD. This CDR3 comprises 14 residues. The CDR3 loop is CAISTDRGNQPQHF. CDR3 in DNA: TGTGCCATCAGTACGGACAGGGGCAATCAGCCCCAGCATTTT.

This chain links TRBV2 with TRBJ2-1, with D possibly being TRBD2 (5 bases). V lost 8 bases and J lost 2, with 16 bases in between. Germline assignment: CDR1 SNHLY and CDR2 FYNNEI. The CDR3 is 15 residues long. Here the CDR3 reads CASSMVGGTYNEQFF. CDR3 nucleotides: TGTGCCAGCTCCATGGTCGGAGGTACCTACAATGAGCAGTTCTTC.

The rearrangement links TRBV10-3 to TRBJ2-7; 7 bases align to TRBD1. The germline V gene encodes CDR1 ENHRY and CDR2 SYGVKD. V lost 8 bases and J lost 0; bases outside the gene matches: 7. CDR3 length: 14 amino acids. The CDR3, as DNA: TGTGCCATCTCTCGGACAGGTATCTCCTACGAGCAGTACTTC. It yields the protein CAISRTGISYEQYF.

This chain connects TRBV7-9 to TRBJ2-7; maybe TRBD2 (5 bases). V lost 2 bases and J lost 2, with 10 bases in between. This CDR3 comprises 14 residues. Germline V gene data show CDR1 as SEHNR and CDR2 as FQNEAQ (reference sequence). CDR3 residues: CASSLLSGTYEQYF. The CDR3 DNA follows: TGTGCCAGCAGCTTACTCTCGGGGACCTACGAGCAGTACTTC.

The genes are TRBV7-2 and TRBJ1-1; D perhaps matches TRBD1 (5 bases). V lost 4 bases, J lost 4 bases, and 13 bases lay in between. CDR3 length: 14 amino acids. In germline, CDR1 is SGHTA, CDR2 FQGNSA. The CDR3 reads CASSSRPGGTEAFF. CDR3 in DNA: TGTGCCAGCAGCTCCCGGCCGGGGGGCACTGAAGCTTTCTTT.

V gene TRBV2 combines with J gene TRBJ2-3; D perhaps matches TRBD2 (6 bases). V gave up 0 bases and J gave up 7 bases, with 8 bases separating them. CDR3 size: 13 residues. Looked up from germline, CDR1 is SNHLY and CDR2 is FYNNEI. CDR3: CASSEAGRNTQYF. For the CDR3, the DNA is TGTGCCAGCAGTGAAGCGGGGAGGAATACGCAGTATTTT.

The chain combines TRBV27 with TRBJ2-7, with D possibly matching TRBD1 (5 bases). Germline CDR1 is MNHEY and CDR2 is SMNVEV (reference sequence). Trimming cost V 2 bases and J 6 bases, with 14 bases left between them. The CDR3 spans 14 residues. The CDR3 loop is CASSLDGVGVEQYF. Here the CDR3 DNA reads TGTGCCAGCAGTTTAGATGGAGTAGGGGTCGAGCAGTACTTC.

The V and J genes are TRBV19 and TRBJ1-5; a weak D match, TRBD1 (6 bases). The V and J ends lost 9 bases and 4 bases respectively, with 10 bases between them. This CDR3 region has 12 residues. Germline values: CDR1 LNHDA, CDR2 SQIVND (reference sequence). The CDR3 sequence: CASQDSNQPQHF. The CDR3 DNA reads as TGTGCCAGCCAGGACAGTAATCAGCCCCAGCATTTT. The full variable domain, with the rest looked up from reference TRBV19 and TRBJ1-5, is DGGITQSPKYLFRKEGQNVTLSCEQNLNHDAMYWYRQDPGQGLRLIYYSQIVNDFQKGDIAEGYSVSREKKESFPLTVTSAQKNPTAFYLCASQDSNQPQHFGDGTRLSIL.

The CDR3 sequence: CASSFDRSYEQYF. In DNA, the CDR3 is TGCGCCAGCAGCTTTGACAGATCCTACGAGCAGTACTTC. The chain joins TRBV5-1 to TRBJ2-7; possible D gene TRBD1, 5 bases. Germline loops: CDR1 SGHRS, CDR2 YFSETQ. Trimming removed 2 bases at V and 1 base at J, with 7 bases between. CDR3 length: 13 amino acids.

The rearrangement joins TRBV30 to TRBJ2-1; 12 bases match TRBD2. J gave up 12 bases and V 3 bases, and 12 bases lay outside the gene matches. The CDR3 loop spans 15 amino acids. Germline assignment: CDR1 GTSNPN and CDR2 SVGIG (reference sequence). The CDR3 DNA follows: TGTGCCTGGAGCCTTTCTAGCGGGAGGGCCGAGGGGCAGTTCTTC. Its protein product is CAWSLSSGRAEGQFF.

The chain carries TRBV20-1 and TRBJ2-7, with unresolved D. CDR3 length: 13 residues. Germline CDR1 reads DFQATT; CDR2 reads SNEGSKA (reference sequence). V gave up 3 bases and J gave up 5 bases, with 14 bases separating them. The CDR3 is CSASKQTFDEQYF. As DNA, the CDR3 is TGCAGTGCTAGTAAACAGACCTTCGACGAGCAGTACTTC.

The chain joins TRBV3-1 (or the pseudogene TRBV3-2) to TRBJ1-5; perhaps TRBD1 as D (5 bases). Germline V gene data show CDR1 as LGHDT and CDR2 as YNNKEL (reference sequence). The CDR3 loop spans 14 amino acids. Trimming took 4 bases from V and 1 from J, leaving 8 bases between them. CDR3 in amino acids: CASSLGGSNQPQHF. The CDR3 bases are TGTGCCAGCAGCCTTGGGGGGAGCAATCAGCCCCAGCATTTT.

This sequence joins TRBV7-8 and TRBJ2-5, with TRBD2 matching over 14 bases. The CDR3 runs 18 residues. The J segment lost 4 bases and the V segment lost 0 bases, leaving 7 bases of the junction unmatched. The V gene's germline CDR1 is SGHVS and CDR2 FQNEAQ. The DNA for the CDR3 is TGTGCCAGCAGCTTAGCAGGGACTAGCGGGGGACGAAGAGAGACCCAGTACTTC. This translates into CASSLAGTSGGRRETQYF.

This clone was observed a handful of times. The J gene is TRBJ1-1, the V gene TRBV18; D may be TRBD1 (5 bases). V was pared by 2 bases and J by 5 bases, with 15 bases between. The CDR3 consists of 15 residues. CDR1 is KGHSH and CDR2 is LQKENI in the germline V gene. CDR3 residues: CASSPEEGARTEAFF. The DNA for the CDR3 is TGTGCCAGCTCACCAGAAGAAGGGGCGCGGACTGAAGCTTTCTTT.